The present T cell receptor beta chain was sequenced within a study of technical replicates of blood from several donors. This clone was seen only a few times. V was clipped by 6 bases and J by 3 bases; unmatched bases: 8. The CDR3 length is 15 residues. Germline V gene lookup returns CDR1 MNHNS and CDR2 SASEGT. Assay: immunoSEQ multiplex PCR; the TCRdb copy retains only in-frame clones and omits some. The sample yields tens of thousands of clones, approximately 94% seen once. This TCR was sampled from a human donor in good health. The chain carries TRBV6-1 and TRBJ1-5; 7 nucleotides match TRBD1. The sample was T cells isolated from PBMCs. The CDR3 sequence: CASSGGGTVNQPQHF. CDR3 in DNA: TGTGCCAGCAGCGGTGGCGGGACAGTCAATCAGCCCCAGCATTTT.